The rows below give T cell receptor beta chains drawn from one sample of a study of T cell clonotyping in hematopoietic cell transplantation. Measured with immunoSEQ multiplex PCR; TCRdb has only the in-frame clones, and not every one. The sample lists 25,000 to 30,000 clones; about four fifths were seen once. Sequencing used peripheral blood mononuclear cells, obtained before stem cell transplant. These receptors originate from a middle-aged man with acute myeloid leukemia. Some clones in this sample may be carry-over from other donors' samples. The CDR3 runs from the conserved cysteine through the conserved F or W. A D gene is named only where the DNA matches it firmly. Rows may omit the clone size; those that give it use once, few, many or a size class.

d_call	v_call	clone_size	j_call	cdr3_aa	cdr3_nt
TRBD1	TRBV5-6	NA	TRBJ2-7	CASSPGTGFSYEQYF	TGTGCCAGCAGCCCAGGGACAGGGTTTTCCTACGAGCAGTACTTC
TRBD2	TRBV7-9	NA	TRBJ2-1	CASSLAFGTRTNEQFF	TGTGCCAGCAGCTTAGCGTTTGGGACTAGGACCAATGAGCAGTTCTTC
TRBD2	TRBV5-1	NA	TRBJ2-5	CASSSNVAGGQETQYF	TGCGCCAGCAGCTCGAACGTAGCGGGGGGGCAAGAGACCCAGTACTTC
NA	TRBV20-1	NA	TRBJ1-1	CSAKKGEAFF	TGCAGTGCTAAGAAGGGTGAAGCTTTCTTT
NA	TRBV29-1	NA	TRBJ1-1	CSVGSNTEAFF	TGCAGCGTCGGCAGTAACACTGAAGCTTTCTTT
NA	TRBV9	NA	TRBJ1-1	CASSGEVGAFF	TGTGCCAGCAGCGGCGAGGTTGGCGCTTTCTTT
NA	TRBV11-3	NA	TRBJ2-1	CASSPDWTSSYNEQFF	TGTGCCAGCAGCCCGGACTGGACCAGCTCCTACAATGAGCAGTTCTTC
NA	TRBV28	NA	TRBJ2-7	CASSSEGSGHYEQYF	TGTGCCAGCAGTTCGGAGGGATCGGGGCACTACGAGCAGTACTTC
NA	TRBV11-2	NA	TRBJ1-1	CASSLTEVTEAFF	TGTGCCAGCAGCTTGACAGAGGTCACTGAAGCTTTCTTT
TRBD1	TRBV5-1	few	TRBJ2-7	CASSLSGQGAYEQYF	TGCGCCAGCAGCTTGTCGGGACAGGGGGCCTACGAGCAGTACTTC
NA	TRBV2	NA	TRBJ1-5	CASSNGLASNQPQHF	TGTGCCAGCAGTAACGGGTTAGCGAGCAATCAGCCCCAGCATTTT
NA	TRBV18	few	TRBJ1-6	CASSERTENSPLHF	TGTGCCAGCTCAGAGCGGACAGAGAATTCACCCCTCCACTTT
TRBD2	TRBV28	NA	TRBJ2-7	CASVGGGAIYEQYF	TGTGCCAGCGTCGGCGGGGGGGCTATATACGAGCAGTACTTC
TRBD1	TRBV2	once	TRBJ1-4	CASSEGRGLFEKLFF	TGTGCCAGCAGTGAAGGGAGGGGGCTCTTTGAAAAACTGTTTTTT
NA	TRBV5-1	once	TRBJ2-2	CASSLGQPNTGELFF	TGCGCCAGCAGCTTGGGACAGCCGAACACCGGGGAGCTGTTTTTT
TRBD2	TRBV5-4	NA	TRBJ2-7	CASSSSGGSSYEQYF	TGTGCCAGCAGCTCCAGCGGGGGGAGCTCCTACGAGCAGTACTTC